This T cell receptor beta chain was identified during a study of blood T cell repertoires in COVID-19. Method: immunoSEQ multiplex PCR; TCRdb's copy keeps in-frame clones and lacks some. The sample has hundreds of thousands of clones; around 85% are singletons. Material for sequencing was PBMCs or T cells enriched from blood (not recorded which). The sequence came from a woman aged 45-59 years in a cohort exposed to, infected with or recovered from COVID-19 (not recorded which).

In DNA, the CDR3 is TGTGCCTGGAGTGTAAAGTGGGGCCTTGAAGCTTTCTTT. It translates to CAWSVKWGLEAFF. The chain carries TRBV30 and TRBJ1-1, with TRBD1 as a possible D gene (5 bases). CDR3 length: 13 amino acids. Germline lookup yields CDR1 GTSNPN and CDR2 SVGIG (reference sequence). Trimming took off 0 bases at V and 7 bases at J, with 12 bases between the two ends.